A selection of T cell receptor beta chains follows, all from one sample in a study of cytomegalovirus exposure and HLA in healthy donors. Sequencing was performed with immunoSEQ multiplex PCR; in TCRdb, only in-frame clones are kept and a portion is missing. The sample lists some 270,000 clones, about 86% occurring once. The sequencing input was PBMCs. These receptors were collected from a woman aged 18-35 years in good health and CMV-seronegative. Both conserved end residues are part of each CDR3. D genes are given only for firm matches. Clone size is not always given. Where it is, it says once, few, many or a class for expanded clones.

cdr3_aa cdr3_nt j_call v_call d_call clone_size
CASSEATSAVYEQYF TGTGCCAGTTCGGAGGCAACTAGCGCGGTCTACGAGCAGTACTTC TRBJ2-7 TRBV19 TRBD2 NA
CASSYTGESYEQYF TGTGCCAGCAGTTACACGGGTGAGTCCTACGAGCAGTACTTC TRBJ2-7 TRBV6-5 NA NA
CASSFTGGSYNSPLHF TGTGCCAGCAGCTTTACAGGGGGCTCTTATAATTCACCCCTCCACTTT TRBJ1-6 TRBV7-2 TRBD1 NA
CASSSPGSYEQYF TGTGCCAGCAGTTCCCCGGGTTCTTACGAGCAGTACTTC TRBJ2-7 TRBV28 NA NA
CASSHLSGQKEQYF TGTGCCAGCAGCCACCTTTCTGGACAGAAAGAGCAGTACTTC TRBJ2-7 TRBV11-2 NA NA
CSVDSPGSYEQYF TGCAGCGTTGACTCTCCAGGCTCCTACGAGCAGTACTTC TRBJ2-7 TRBV29-1 NA NA
CASSKQGTNYGYTF TGTGCCAGCAGTAAACAGGGAACAAACTATGGCTACACCTTC TRBJ1-2 TRBV6-1 NA few
CASSVTDNYGYTF TGTGCCAGCAGCGTAACAGACAACTATGGCTACACCTTC TRBJ1-2 TRBV9 NA NA
CASRELQGSGYTF TGTGCCAGCAGGGAGCTACAGGGGTCCGGCTACACCTTC TRBJ1-2 TRBV2 TRBD1 NA
CASSEGGRGYEQYF TGCGCCAGCAGTGAGGGGGGCAGGGGTTACGAGCAGTACTTC TRBJ2-7 TRBV10-1 NA NA
CASRETSGVYEQYF TGTGCCAGCAGGGAGACTAGCGGGGTTTACGAGCAGTACTTC TRBJ2-7 TRBV5-6 TRBD2 few
CASSFPRGQAGGPPDTQYF TGTGCCAGCAGTTTCCCCAGGGGTCAAGCGGGAGGCCCCCCAGATACGCAGTATTTT TRBJ2-3 TRBV28 TRBD2 NA
CASSQIATNEKLFF TGTGCCAGCAGCCAAATAGCAACTAATGAAAAACTGTTTTTT TRBJ1-4 TRBV7-2 NA NA
CASSQIIDRGGGYTF TGTGCCAGCAGCCAAATCATAGACAGGGGAGGTGGCTACACCTTC TRBJ1-2 TRBV14 TRBD1 NA
CATTQFGERHNNQPQHF TGTGCCACCACCCAATTTGGGGAGAGACACAACAATCAGCCCCAGCATTTT TRBJ1-5 TRBV28 NA NA
CASRTGGSYEQYF TGTGCCAGCAGAACGGGGGGCAGCTACGAGCAGTACTTC TRBJ2-7 TRBV6-5 NA NA
CASSSGAGQPQHF TGCGCCAGCAGCTCAGGGGCGGGCCAGCCCCAGCATTTT TRBJ1-5 TRBV5-1 NA NA
CASSLRGTLYNEQFF TGTGCCAGCAGCTTGAGGGGGACGTTATACAATGAGCAGTTCTTC TRBJ2-1 TRBV5-4 NA NA
CASGTGDSDTQYF TGTGCCAGCGGGACAGGGGATTCGGATACGCAGTATTTT TRBJ2-3 TRBV6-6 TRBD1 NA
CSVEKRGNYGYTF TGCAGCGTTGAGAAACGGGGTAACTATGGCTACACCTTC TRBJ1-2 TRBV29-1 NA NA
CASSIQGAGYEQYF TGTGCCAGTAGTATACAGGGGGCTGGCTACGAGCAGTACTTC TRBJ2-7 TRBV19 TRBD1 NA
CASSHQSGEQYF TGTGCCAGCAGCCACCAGTCGGGCGAGCAGTACTTC TRBJ2-7 TRBV6-5 NA NA
CASSAGDTEAFF TGTGCCAGCAGCGCAGGGGACACTGAAGCTTTCTTT TRBJ1-1 TRBV5-6 NA NA
CASSDRADTEAFF TGCGCCAGCAGTGACAGGGCGGACACTGAAGCTTTCTTT TRBJ1-1 TRBV5-1 TRBD1 NA
CASSLGQDYEQYF TGTGCCAGCAGTTTAGGGCAGGACTACGAGCAGTACTTC TRBJ2-7 TRBV28 NA NA
CASSPGQGEGYTF TGCGCCAGCAGCCCCGGGCAGGGTGAGGGCTACACCTTC TRBJ1-2 TRBV5-1 NA NA
CASSPPSLAGIGELFF TGTGCCAGCAGCCCTCCTTCGCTAGCGGGAATCGGGGAGCTGTTTTTT TRBJ2-2 TRBV27 TRBD2 NA
CASSLRGQGFHEQYF TGCGCCAGCAGCTTGCGGGGACAGGGGTTCCACGAGCAGTACTTC TRBJ2-7 TRBV5-1 TRBD1 NA
CASSLGQGAQKQPQHF TGTGCCAGCAGCTTGGGACAGGGGGCGCAAAAGCAGCCCCAGCATTTT TRBJ1-5 TRBV7-9 TRBD1 NA
CASSQDPREQPQHF TGCGCCAGCAGCCAAGACCCCCGGGAGCAGCCCCAGCATTTT TRBJ1-5 TRBV4-1 NA NA
CASGLYGTEGYEQYF TGTGCCAGCGGGCTATACGGGACAGAAGGATACGAGCAGTACTTC TRBJ2-7 TRBV25-1 TRBD1 few
CAWSVDRTSGVLAKNIQYF TGTGCCTGGAGTGTAGACCGGACTAGCGGGGTGCTAGCCAAAAACATTCAGTACTTC TRBJ2-4 TRBV30 TRBD2 NA
CASPGPEAFF TGTGCCTCCCCAGGCCCTGAAGCTTTCTTT TRBJ1-1 TRBV28 NA NA
CASSPSNTGGGTDTQYF TGTGCCAGCAGCCCCAGCAATACAGGGGGAGGCACAGATACGCAGTATTTT TRBJ2-3 TRBV28 TRBD1 NA
CAWSVWTRTFYNEQFF TGTGCCTGGAGTGTGTGGACTAGGACCTTCTACAATGAGCAGTTCTTC TRBJ2-1 TRBV30 TRBD2 NA
CASSWSRGELYEQYF TGTGCCAGCAGTTGGTCCCGGGGGGAACTCTACGAGCAGTACTTC TRBJ2-7 TRBV6-5 TRBD2 NA
CASTFSRAPEGEQFF TGCGCCAGCACCTTCTCTAGGGCACCGGAGGGGGAGCAGTTCTTC TRBJ2-1 TRBV5-1 NA NA